The subject of this entry is one T cell receptor beta chain. The data stem from a study of cytomegalovirus exposure and HLA in healthy donors. PCR employed 60 Vbeta and 13 Jbeta primers. The protocol was immunoSEQ multiplex PCR, while the TCRdb copy is restricted to in-frame clones and leaves out a portion. The record lists tens of thousands of clones, of which the ten most abundant hold less than 5%. Sequencing was done on a sample of PBMCs. This TCR came from a man younger than 30 in good health and CMV-seropositive.

CDR3 in DNA: TGCGCCAGCACCCTAGCGGGGGCCGGGGAGCTGTTTTTT. It yields the protein CASTLAGAGELFF. The chain joins TRBV5-1 to TRBJ2-2; 10 bases fit TRBD2. This CDR3 region has 13 residues. The germline CDR1 and CDR2 sequences are SGHRS and YFSETQ. V lost 6 bases and J lost 6; bases outside the gene matches: 2. Drawing the rest from reference TRBV5-1 and TRBJ2-2, the complete variable domain is KAGVTQTPRYLIKTRGQQVTLSCSPISGHRSVSWYQQTPGQGLQFLFEYFSETQRNKGNFPGRFSGRQFSNSRSEMNVSTLELGDSALYLCASTLAGAGELFFGEGSRLTVL.